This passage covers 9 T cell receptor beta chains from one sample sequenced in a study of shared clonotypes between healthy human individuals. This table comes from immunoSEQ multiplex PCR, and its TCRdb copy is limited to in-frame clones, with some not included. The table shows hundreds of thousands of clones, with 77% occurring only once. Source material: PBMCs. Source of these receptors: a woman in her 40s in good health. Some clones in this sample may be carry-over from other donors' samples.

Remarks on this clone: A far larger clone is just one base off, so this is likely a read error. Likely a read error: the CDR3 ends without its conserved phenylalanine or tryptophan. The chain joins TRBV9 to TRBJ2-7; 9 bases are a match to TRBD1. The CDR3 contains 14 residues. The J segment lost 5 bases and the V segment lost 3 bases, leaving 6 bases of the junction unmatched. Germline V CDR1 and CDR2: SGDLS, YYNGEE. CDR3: CASSATGGWNEQYL. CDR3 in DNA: TGTGCCAGCAGCGCGACAGGGGGTTGGAACGAGCAGTACCTC.

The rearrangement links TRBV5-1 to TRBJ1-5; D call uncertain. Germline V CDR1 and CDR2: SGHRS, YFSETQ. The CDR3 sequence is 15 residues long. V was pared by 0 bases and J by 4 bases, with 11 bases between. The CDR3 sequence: CASSLGIDGNQPQHF. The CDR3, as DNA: TGCGCCAGCAGCTTGGGGATTGATGGGAATCAGCCCCAGCATTTT.

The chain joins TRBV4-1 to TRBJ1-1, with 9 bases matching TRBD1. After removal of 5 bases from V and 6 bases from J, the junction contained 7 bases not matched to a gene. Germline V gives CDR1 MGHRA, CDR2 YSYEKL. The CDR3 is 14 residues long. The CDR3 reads CASSKLTGGSEAFF. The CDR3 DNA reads TGCGCCAGCAGCAAACTTACAGGGGGCTCTGAAGCTTTCTTT.

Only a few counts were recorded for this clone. The CDR3 DNA reads TGTGCCAGCAGCCAAGATATCCGGAGGTCCCAAGAGACCCAGTACTTC. Amino acid sequence: CASSQDIRRSQETQYF. V gene TRBV4-2 combines with J gene TRBJ2-5; D is possibly TRBD2 (5 bases). Germline loops: CDR1 LGHNA, CDR2 YNFKEQ. V lost 0 bases, J lost 1 base, and 12 bases lay in between. This CDR3 region has 16 residues.

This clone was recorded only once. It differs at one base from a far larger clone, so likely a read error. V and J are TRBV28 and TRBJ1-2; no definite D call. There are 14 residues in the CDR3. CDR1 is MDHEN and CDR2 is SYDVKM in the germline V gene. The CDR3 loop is CASTLTHLNYGHTF. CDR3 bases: TGTGCCAGCACCTTGACACATCTTAACTATGGCCACACCTTC.

In DNA form, the CDR3 reads TGTGCCTGGAGTGTACGTAGTGACGAGCAGTACTTC. It is translated as CAWSVRSDEQYF. The V and J genes are TRBV30 and TRBJ2-5; D remains ambiguous. Gene TRBJ2-7 matches the end of the DNA better, so the J call may be wrong. The germline V gene encodes CDR1 GTSNPN and CDR2 SVGIG (reference sequence). The length of the CDR3 is 12 residues.

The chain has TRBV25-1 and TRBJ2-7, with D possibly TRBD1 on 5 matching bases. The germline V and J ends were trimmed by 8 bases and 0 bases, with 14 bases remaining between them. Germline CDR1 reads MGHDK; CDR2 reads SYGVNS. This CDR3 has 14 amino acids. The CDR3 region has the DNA TGTGCCAGCCGCGACAGTCTTAGCTCCTACGAGCAGTACTTC. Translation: CASRDSLSSYEQYF.

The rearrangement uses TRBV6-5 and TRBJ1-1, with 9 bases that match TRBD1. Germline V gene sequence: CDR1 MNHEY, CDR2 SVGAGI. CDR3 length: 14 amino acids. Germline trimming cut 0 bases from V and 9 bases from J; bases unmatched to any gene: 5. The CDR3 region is CASSYSTGTGKAFF. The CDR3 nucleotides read TGTGCCAGCAGTTACTCGACCGGGACAGGGAAAGCTTTCTTT.

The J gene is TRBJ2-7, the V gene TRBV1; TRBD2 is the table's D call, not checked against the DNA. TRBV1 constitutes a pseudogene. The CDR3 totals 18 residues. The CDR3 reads CTSSQGLTVGGLSYEQYF. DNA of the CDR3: TGCACCAGCAGCCAAGGTTTAACGGTGGGAGGACTCTCCTACGAGCAGTACTTC.